This T cell receptor (beta chain) comes out of a study of T cell repertoires in cytomegalovirus infection. Study-level points and caveats: HLA-C-restricted CMV clonotypes gave the most frequent clonotype in two of eight donors.

Germline loops: CDR1 SGHAT, CDR2 FQNNGV. This CDR3 has 13 amino acids. V lost 8 bases, J lost 0 bases, and 8 bases lay in between. TCRdb redid the calling of the reads with MiXCR, one entry per CDR3 protein. The sample has hundreds of thousands of distinct CDR3 sequences; roughly a third are singletons. A remark on this clonotype: Antigen unknown.

Sequencing used PBMCs. V gene TRBV11-2 combines with J gene TRBJ1-3; D is unresolved. The TCR sequence derives from a human donor in good health (CMV status not recorded). Some clones in this sample may be carry-over from other donors' samples. The CDR3 reads CASAFRSGNTIYF. CDR3 DNA sequence: TGTGCCAGCGCATTCCGCTCTGGAAACACCATATATTTT.